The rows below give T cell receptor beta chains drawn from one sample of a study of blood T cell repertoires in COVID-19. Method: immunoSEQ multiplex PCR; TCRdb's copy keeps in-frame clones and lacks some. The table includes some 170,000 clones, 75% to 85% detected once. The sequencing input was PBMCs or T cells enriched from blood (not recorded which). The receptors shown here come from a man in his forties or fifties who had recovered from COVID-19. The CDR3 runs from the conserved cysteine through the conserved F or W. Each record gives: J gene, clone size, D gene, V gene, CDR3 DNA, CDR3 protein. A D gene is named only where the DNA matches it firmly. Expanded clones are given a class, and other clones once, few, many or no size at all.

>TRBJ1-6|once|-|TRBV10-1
TGCGCCAGCAGTGATGAGATTAATTCACCCCTCCACTTT
CASSDEINSPLHF
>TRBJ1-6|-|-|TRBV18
TGTGCCAGCTCACCTTGGACAGACAATTCACCCCTCCACTTT
CASSPWTDNSPLHF
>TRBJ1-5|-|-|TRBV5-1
TGCGCCAGCAGCTTGGATCGGGTTGAGAATCAGCCCCAGCATTTT
CASSLDRVENQPQHF
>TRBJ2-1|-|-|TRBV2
TGTGCCAGCAGTGAAACGGGGGAGGCCTACAATGAGCAGTTCTTC
CASSETGEAYNEQFF
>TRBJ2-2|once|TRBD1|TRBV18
TGTGCCAGCTCACCACGGAGACAGGGATCCACCGGGGAGCTGTTTTTT
CASSPRRQGSTGELFF
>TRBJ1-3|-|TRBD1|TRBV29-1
TGCAGCGTTGATTCAGGGGGAGGAAACACCATATATTTT
CSVDSGGGNTIYF
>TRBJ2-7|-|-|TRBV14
TGTGCCAGCAGCCAAGACCAGGGGACGAGAGAGCAGTACTTC
CASSQDQGTREQYF
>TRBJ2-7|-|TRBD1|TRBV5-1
TGCGCCAGCAGCATGGGACAGGGGATCCCTCACTTC
CASSMGQGIPHF
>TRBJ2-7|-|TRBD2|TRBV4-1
TGCGCCAGCAGCCAAGGTACCAGCGGGGGGTTAGGCGAGCAGTACTTC
CASSQGTSGGLGEQYF
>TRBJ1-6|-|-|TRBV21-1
TGTGCCAGTCCCCCCGCGGGTTCACCCCTCCACTTT
CASPPAGSPLHF